One T cell receptor (beta chain) is described in this entry. Trimming removed 0 bases at V and 5 bases at J, with 17 bases between. The CDR3 extends over 16 amino acids. CDR1 is MNHNS and CDR2 is SASEGT in the germline V gene. Per the authors' pipeline: Counts of nucleated cells, estimated from reference gene primer amplification, were obtained. Assay used: immunoSEQ multiplex PCR; TCRdb lists only in-frame clones, some missing. That table is the source of V, J and clone size, and D and trimming were worked out from the DNA. Among under 200,000 clones listed, about 86% were seen once. The data are from a study of blood T cell repertoires in COVID-19. As for the study in general: Material from acute and convalescent COVID-19 was sourced from the United States, Italy and Spain.

The TCR sequence derives from a man aged 18-30 years with acute or convalescent COVID-19. Sequenced: peripheral blood. The chain combines TRBV6-1 with TRBJ2-7, with D perhaps TRBD1 (5 bases). The CDR3 DNA reads as TGTGCCAGCAGTGAAGCCATAAGGCCAGGGATAAACGAGCAGTACTTC. Translating it yields CASSEAIRPGINEQYF.